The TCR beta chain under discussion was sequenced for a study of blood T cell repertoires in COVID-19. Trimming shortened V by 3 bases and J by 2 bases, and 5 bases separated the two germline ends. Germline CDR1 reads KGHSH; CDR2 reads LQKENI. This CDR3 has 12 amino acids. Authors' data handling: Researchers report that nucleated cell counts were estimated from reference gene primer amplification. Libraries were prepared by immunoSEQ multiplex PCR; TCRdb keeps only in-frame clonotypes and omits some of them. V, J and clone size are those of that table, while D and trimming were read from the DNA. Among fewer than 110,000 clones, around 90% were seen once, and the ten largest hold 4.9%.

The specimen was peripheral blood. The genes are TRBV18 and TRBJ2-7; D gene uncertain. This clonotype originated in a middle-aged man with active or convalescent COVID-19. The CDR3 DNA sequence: TGTGCCAGCTCACCGGCAGCCTACGAGCAGTACTTC. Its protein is CASSPAAYEQYF.